This T cell receptor (beta chain) originates from a study of T-cell reconstitution after alpha-beta-depleted transplantation in children (TCRdb year 2016). About the study as a whole: Using TCR repertoire profiling, the study followed T-cell immune reconstitution in a quantitative way in children after TCRalphabeta/CD19-depleted allogeneic hematopoietic cell transplantation.

About this clonotype itself: Its antigen has not been determined. Per-base quality was not reported, and no clone a single base away is much larger than it.

The CDR3 starts with the cysteine, ends with the phenylalanine, and has 18 residues. Only the CDR3 DNA is retained, 54 bases long and in frame from the first base. From V the trimming removes 5 bases and from J it removes 1 base, while the gene matches leave 7 bases of the junction unaccounted for. From a lookup of the germline V gene, CDR1 and CDR2 are SGHRS and YFSETQ. Libraries came from PCR. Sequencing was carried out with an Illumina HiSeq 2500. TCR libraries were prepared with molecular barcoding, using unique molecular identifiers to normalize TCRbeta repertoire quantification. Clones were called with MiXCR by TCRdb after fastp trimmed the public reads at Q25, and only in-frame beta chains were retained. Each entry merges the rows of one CDR3 protein and shows their most common DNA and genes. The sample table holds roughly 400,000 distinct CDR3 sequences, of which approximately 20% were seen once. Of the sample, 3.5% to 4% is held by the ten largest clones.

This chain is built from TRBV5-1 and TRBJ2-1, with 15 bases aligning to TRBD2. The receptor was isolated from a human donor who donated a stem cell graft to a child with acute myeloid leukemia. Here the sequenced sample was PBMCs from the stem cell graft donor, taken from the stem cell graft. The DNA is as follows: TGCGCCAGCAGTCCGGGACTAGCGGGAGGAGGGTCCTACAATGAGCAGTTCTTC. This is translated as CASSPGLAGGGSYNEQFF.